Below, 25 T cell receptor beta chains from the same sample are listed, as sequenced in a study of beta chain features in type 1 diabetes. Expressed TCRB transcripts were sequenced, since all the RNA that had been isolated was reverse transcribed. Here immunoSEQ multiplex PCR was the method, and the copy in TCRdb shows in-frame clones only, minus some. The repertoire consists of hundreds of thousands of clones, with approximately 30% occurring once and the leading ten covering about 0.06%. Sequencing input: naive CD4+ T cells from blood. All receptors come from a man younger than 35 in good health.

The chain recombines TRBV28 with TRBJ2-7; 8 bases map to TRBD1. Germline lookup yields CDR1 MDHEN and CDR2 SYDVKM. The CDR3 is 15 residues long. V dropped 7 bases and J dropped 7; count of bases not matched to a gene: 15. CDR3 bases: TGTGCCAGCAAGCATGGTGGGACAGGAGCCTCGGAGCAGTACTTC. This translates into CASKHGGTGASEQYF.

The V call is TRBV30, the J call TRBJ1-4; D gene ambiguous. The CDR3 length is 15 residues. V lost 0 bases and J lost 9, with 17 bases in between. Germline CDR1 GTSNPN, CDR2 SVGIG (reference sequence). The CDR3 loop reads CAWSVPRVIEKKLFF. The CDR3 region has the DNA TGTGCCTGGAGTGTACCTCGAGTGATTGAGAAAAAACTGTTTTTT.

The CDR3 sequence: CAISESEYSNYGYTF. CDR3 sequence (DNA): TGTGCCATCAGTGAGTCCGAGTACTCTAACTATGGCTACACCTTC. J is TRBJ1-2 and V is TRBV10-3; D ambiguous. This CDR3 has 15 amino acids. V dropped 0 bases and J dropped 0 bases, with 8 bases sitting between them. Germline CDR1 reads ENHRY; CDR2 reads SYGVKD.

The rearrangement joins TRBV30 to TRBJ1-1; D is ambiguous. The CDR3 covers 14 residues. The V gene's germline CDR1 is GTSNPN and CDR2 SVGIG (reference sequence). The V end was cut by 0 bases, the J end by 0 bases, with 8 bases between. The CDR3 DNA reads as TGTGCCTGGAGTGTACTTCTCATGAACACTGAAGCTTTCTTT. This gives the protein CAWSVLLMNTEAFF.

The J gene is TRBJ2-1, the V gene TRBV7-9; no definite D call. Germline loops: CDR1 SEHNR, CDR2 FQNEAQ (reference sequence). This CDR3 has 13 residues. Deletions cut 5 bases from V and 9 bases from J, with 14 bases between. The CDR3 is CASSQFPGGEQFF. Here the CDR3 DNA reads TGTGCCAGCAGCCAATTTCCCGGCGGTGAGCAGTTCTTC.

The rearrangement uses TRBV4-3 and TRBJ2-1; 9 bases are a match to TRBD2. V lost 2 bases, J lost 4 bases, and 6 bases stayed unmatched. CDR1 is LGHNA, CDR2 YSLEER, per germline. This CDR3 comprises 16 residues. The CDR3 DNA sequence: TGCGCCAGCAGCCAAATCGGGCTAGCGGGGTACAATGAGCAGTTCTTC. Encoded protein: CASSQIGLAGYNEQFF.

V is TRBV16 and J is TRBJ1-1; TRBD1 matches 9 bases. Germline V lookup: CDR1 KGHSY, CDR2 FQNENV. This CDR3 has 15 residues. After removal of 4 bases from V and 0 bases from J, the junction contained 3 bases not matched to a gene. The CDR3 is CASSRRQGVNTEAFF. In nucleotides, the CDR3 is TGTGCCAGCAGCCGCCGACAGGGGGTGAACACTGAAGCTTTCTTT.

This clone showed up just a few times. V gene TRBV10-3 combines with J gene TRBJ1-2; 7 bases are shared with TRBD1. From germline, CDR1 is ENHRY and CDR2 SYGVKD. J was trimmed by 5 bases and V by 8 bases; bases with no gene match: 8. The CDR3 contains 13 residues. CDR3 sequence reads: CAIGTARGYGYTF. CDR3 sequence (DNA): TGTGCCATCGGGACAGCGAGGGGGTATGGCTACACCTTC.

This chain joins TRBV5-1 and TRBJ2-7; 7 bases are shared with TRBD1. Per the germline V gene, CDR1 is SGHRS and CDR2 is YFSETQ. The CDR3 is 15 residues long. Trimming cost V 5 bases and J 7 bases; bases outside gene matches: 15. CDR3 nucleotides: TGCGCCAGCAGGGCCCCCCTCCGGGACAGAGGAGAGCAGTACTTC. Translation: CASRAPLRDRGEQYF. Full variable domain (remainder filled in from reference TRBV5-1 and TRBJ2-7): KAGVTQTPRYLIKTRGQQVTLSCSPISGHRSVSWYQQTPGQGLQFLFEYFSETQRNKGNFPGRFSGRQFSNSRSEMNVSTLELGDSALYLCASRAPLRDRGEQYFGPGTRLTVT.

This clone was seen only a few times. The J gene is TRBJ2-7, the V gene TRBV14; 7 nucleotides match TRBD2. The CDR3 is made up of 13 amino acids. V dropped 6 bases and J dropped 9; count of bases not matched to a gene: 11. Germline V gene sequence: CDR1 SGHDN, CDR2 FVKESK. The CDR3 DNA reads TGTGCCAGCAGAATGGCGGGAGAGACCTCGCAGTACTTC. Protein: CASRMAGETSQYF.

The chain is built from TRBV7-8 and TRBJ2-1, with 8 bases fitting TRBD2. Germline-derived CDR1 and CDR2 are SGHVS and FQNEAQ. The CDR3 extends over 13 amino acids. J was trimmed by 9 bases and V by 1 base; bases with no gene match: 2. The CDR3 sequence: CASSLVREGEQFF. The CDR3 coding sequence is TGTGCCAGCAGCTTAGTCCGGGAGGGTGAGCAGTTCTTC.

The chain is built from TRBV30 and TRBJ2-1; D gene unclear. With 0 bases removed from V and 10 bases from J, the gap between germline ends came to 10 bases. Germline V lookup: CDR1 GTSNPN, CDR2 SVGIG (reference sequence). The CDR3 contains 12 residues. The DNA for the CDR3 is TGTGCCTGGAGTGTATCACGGTCAGAGCAGTTCTTC. It encodes CAWSVSRSEQFF. The variable domain in full, with the rest retrieved from reference TRBV30 and TRBJ2-1, is SQTIHQWPATLVQPVGSPLSLECTVEGTSNPNLYWYRQAAGRGLQLLFYSVGIGQISSEVPQNLSASRPQDRQFILSSKKLLLSDSGFYLCAWSVSRSEQFFGPGTRLTVL.

Remarks on this clone: Other DNA variants within this sample encode the same CDR3. The chain combines TRBV20-1 with TRBJ2-7; D remains ambiguous. From germline, CDR1 is DFQATT and CDR2 SNEGSKA (reference sequence). The CDR3 spans 11 residues. V was shortened by 3 bases and J by 0 bases, with 3 bases between the two germline ends. Here the CDR3 DNA reads TGCAGTGCTAGGGACTCCTACGAGCAGTACTTC. Residues: CSARDSYEQYF.

V usage is TRBV6-6 and J usage is TRBJ1-1, with D possibly TRBD1 on 6 matching bases. The CDR3 runs 13 residues. Germline CDR1 reads MNHNY; CDR2 reads SVGAGI (reference sequence). Deletions cut 6 bases from V and 2 bases from J, with 10 bases between. CDR3 nucleotides: TGTGCCAGCAGATTACAGGGTAACACTGAAGCTTTCTTT. It codes for CASRLQGNTEAFF.

This clone was seen only a few times. The chain joins TRBV7-9 to TRBJ2-1, with a weak D call TRBD2 (5 bases). The ends were cut back, 1 base at V and 0 bases at J, with 13 bases in the middle. Germline CDR1 SEHNR, CDR2 FQNEAQ (reference sequence). The length of the CDR3 is 17 residues. The CDR3 DNA reads as TGTGCCAGCAGCTTAGTCTGGTCGGGGAGCTCCTACAATGAGCAGTTCTTC. Translating it yields CASSLVWSGSSYNEQFF.

In nucleotides, the CDR3 is TGTGCCAGCAGGAGGACAGGATGGGGACACAATGAGCAGTTCTTC. Translating gives CASRRTGWGHNEQFF. The chain carries TRBV5-6 and TRBJ2-1, with 7 bases aligning to TRBD1. Unmatched junction bases numbered 10, after V lost 5 bases and J lost 5 bases. CDR1 SGHDT and CDR2 YYEEEE come from the germline V gene. The CDR3 is 15 residues long.

This chain uses TRBV18 with TRBJ2-7, with a tentative D call TRBD2 (7 bases). The CDR3 contains 14 residues. The ends were cut back, 6 bases at V and 2 bases at J, with 14 bases in the middle. Per the germline V gene, CDR1 is KGHSH and CDR2 is LQKENI. The CDR3 region is CASSPTGTTYEQYF. In DNA, the CDR3 is TGTGCCAGCTCCCCTACAGGGACTACCTACGAGCAGTACTTC.

This clone has a handful of counts. The V and J genes are TRBV7-9 and TRBJ2-2; tentatively, D is TRBD2 (5 bases). The germline V gene encodes CDR1 SEHNR and CDR2 FQNEAQ (reference sequence). V was pared by 5 bases and J by 5 bases, with 9 bases between. The CDR3 loop spans 13 amino acids. CDR3 sequence: CASSTPGTGELFF. The CDR3, as DNA: TGTGCCAGCAGCACCCCGGGGACCGGGGAGCTGTTTTTT.

This clone was detected only a few times. The junction does not match germline at one end; this may be a read error. The CDR3 DNA reads as TGTGCCAGCACCTTAAGTCCTGCAGATACGCAGTATTTT. Amino acid sequence: CASTLSPADTQYF. The V gene is TRBV7-3, the J gene TRBJ2-3, with unresolved D. The germline V gene has CDR1 SGHTA and CDR2 FQGTGA. The CDR3 extends over 13 amino acids.

This clone has just a few counts. The chain uses TRBV10-3 and TRBJ2-5, with TRBD2 matching 11 bases. The V and J ends lost 10 bases and 5 bases, in that order; junction bases with no gene match: 6. CDR3 length equals 13 residues. The V gene's germline CDR1 is ENHRY and CDR2 SYGVKD. In DNA form, the CDR3 reads TGTGCCACCCGACTAGCGGGACTGGAGACCCAGTACTTC. Translating it yields CATRLAGLETQYF.

This chain connects TRBV28 to TRBJ2-3; D not certain. V was shortened by 5 bases and J by 3 bases, with 6 bases between the two germline ends. The CDR3 contains 12 residues. Per germline, CDR1 MDHEN and CDR2 SYDVKM. DNA of the CDR3: TGTGCCAGCAGTATGATTACAGATACGCAGTATTTT. This encodes CASSMITDTQYF.

There are a few counts of this clone. The rearrangement joins TRBV5-1 to TRBJ2-5, with 7 positions matching TRBD2. CDR1 is SGHRS, CDR2 YFSETQ, per germline. The CDR3 consists of 15 residues. V was pared by 1 base and J by 1 base, with 4 bases of the junction left unmatched. For the CDR3, the DNA is TGCGCCAGCAGCTTGACATTAGCGGGCCAAGAGACCCAGTACTTC. Amino acid sequence: CASSLTLAGQETQYF.

The chain is built from TRBV4-1 and TRBJ1-3; D remains unclear. The CDR3 sequence is 15 residues long. The germline V gene encodes CDR1 MGHRA and CDR2 YSYEKL. V dropped 3 bases and J dropped 2 bases, with 11 bases sitting between them. The DNA for the CDR3 is TGCGCCAGCAGCCAGAACGGGATTACTGGAAACACCATATATTTT. It encodes CASSQNGITGNTIYF.

The chain is built from TRBV30 and TRBJ2-6; possibly TRBD1 or TRBD2 for D (5 bases each). The CDR3 sequence is 13 residues long. Germline values: CDR1 GTSNPN, CDR2 SVGIG (reference sequence). The CDR3 DNA follows: TGTTCCGCCGGGACCCAGGGGGCCAACGTCCTGACTTTC. Encoded protein: CSAGTQGANVLTF.

This chain links TRBV29-1 with TRBJ2-1; D unclear. The CDR3 sequence is 13 residues long. CDR1 and CDR2 (germline): SQVTM, ANQGSEA. V lost 2 bases, J lost 2 bases, and 7 bases lay in between. The DNA of the CDR3 is TGCAGCGTTGAACGCTCCGCCTACAATGAGCAGTTCTTC. This encodes CSVERSAYNEQFF.